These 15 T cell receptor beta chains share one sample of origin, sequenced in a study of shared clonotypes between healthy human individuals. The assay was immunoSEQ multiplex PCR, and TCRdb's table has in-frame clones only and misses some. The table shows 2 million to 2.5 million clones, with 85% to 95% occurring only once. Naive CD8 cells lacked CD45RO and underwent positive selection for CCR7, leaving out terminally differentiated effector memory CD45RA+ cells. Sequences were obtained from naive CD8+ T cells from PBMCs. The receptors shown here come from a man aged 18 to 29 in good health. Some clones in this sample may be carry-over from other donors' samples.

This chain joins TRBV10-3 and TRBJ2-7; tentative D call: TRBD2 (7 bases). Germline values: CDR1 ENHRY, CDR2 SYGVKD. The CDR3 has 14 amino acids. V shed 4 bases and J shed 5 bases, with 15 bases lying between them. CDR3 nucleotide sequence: TGTGCCATCAGTGGGGTGGAGGGGGGGCACGAGCAGTACTTC. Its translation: CAISGVEGGHEQYF.

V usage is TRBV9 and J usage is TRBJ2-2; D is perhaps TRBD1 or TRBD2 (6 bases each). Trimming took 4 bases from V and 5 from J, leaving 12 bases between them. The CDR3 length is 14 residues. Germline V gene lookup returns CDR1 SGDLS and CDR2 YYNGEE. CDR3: CASSPQGTTGELFF. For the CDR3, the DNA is TGTGCCAGCAGCCCCCAGGGGACTACCGGGGAGCTGTTTTTT.

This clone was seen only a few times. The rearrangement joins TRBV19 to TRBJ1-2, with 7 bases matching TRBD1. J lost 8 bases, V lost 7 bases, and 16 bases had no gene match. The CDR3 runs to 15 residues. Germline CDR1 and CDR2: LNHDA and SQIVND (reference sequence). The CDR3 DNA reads TGTGCCAGTACCCCACCACAGGGGACGCTCCCAGGCTACACCTTC. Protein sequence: CASTPPQGTLPGYTF.

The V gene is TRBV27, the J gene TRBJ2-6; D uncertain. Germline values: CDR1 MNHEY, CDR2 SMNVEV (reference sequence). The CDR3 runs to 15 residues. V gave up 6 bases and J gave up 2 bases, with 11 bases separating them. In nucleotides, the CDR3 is TGTGCCAGCAGCCCAACCCATCCTGGGGCCAACGTCCTGACTTTC. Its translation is CASSPTHPGANVLTF.

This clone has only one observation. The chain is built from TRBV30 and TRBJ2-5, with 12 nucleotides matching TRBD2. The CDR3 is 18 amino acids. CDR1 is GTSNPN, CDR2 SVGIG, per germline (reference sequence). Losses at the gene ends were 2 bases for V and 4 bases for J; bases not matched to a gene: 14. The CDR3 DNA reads TGTGCCTGGAGTACCCCGACTAGCGGGAGAATTGTTTCAGAGACCCAGTACTTC. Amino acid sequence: CAWSTPTSGRIVSETQYF. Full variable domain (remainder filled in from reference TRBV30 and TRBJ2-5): SQTIHQWPATLVQPVGSPLSLECTVEGTSNPNLYWYRQAAGRGLQLLFYSVGIGQISSEVPQNLSASRPQDRQFILSSKKLLLSDSGFYLCAWSTPTSGRIVSETQYFGPGTRLLVL.

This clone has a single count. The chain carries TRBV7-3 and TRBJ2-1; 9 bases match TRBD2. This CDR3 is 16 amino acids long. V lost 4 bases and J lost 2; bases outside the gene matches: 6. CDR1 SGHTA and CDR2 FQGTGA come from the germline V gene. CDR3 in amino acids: CASSSRPSGTYNEQFF. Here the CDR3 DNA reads TGTGCCAGCAGCTCACGACCTAGCGGGACCTACAATGAGCAGTTCTTC.

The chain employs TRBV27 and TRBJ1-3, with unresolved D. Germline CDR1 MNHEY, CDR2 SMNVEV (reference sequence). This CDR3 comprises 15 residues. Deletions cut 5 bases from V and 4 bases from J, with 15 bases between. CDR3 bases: TGTGCCAGCAGTCCCCGCGGGGTCGCAGGAAACACCATATATTTT. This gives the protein CASSPRGVAGNTIYF.

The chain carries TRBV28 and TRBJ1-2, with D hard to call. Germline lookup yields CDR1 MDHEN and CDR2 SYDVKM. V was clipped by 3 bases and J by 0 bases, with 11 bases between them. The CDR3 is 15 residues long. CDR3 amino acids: CASSFLAGSNYGYTF. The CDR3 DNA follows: TGTGCCAGCAGTTTTTTGGCGGGATCTAACTATGGCTACACCTTC.

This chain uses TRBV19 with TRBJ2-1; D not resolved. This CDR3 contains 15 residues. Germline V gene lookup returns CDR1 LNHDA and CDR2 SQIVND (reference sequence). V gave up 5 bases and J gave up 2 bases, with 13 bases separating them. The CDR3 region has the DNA TGTGCCAGTAGTTTACCGGGTTTGACCTACAATGAGCAGTTCTTC. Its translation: CASSLPGLTYNEQFF. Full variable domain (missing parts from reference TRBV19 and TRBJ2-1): DGGITQSPKYLFRKEGQNVTLSCEQNLNHDAMYWYRQDPGQGLRLIYYSQIVNDFQKGDIAEGYSVSREKKESFPLTVTSAQKNPTAFYLCASSLPGLTYNEQFFGPGTRLTVL.

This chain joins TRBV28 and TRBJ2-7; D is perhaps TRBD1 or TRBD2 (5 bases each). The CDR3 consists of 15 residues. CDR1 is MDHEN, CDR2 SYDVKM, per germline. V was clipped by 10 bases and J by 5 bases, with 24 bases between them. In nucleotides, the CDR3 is TGTGCCACCAACAAGCCGGGACCAGGTGTCCACGAGCAGTACTTC. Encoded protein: CATNKPGPGVHEQYF.

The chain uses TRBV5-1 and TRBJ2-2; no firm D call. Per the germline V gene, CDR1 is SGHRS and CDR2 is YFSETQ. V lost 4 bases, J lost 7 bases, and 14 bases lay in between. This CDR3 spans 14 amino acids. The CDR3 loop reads CASSPPGLHGELFF. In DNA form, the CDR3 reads TGCGCCAGCAGCCCACCCGGCCTGCACGGGGAGCTGTTTTTT.

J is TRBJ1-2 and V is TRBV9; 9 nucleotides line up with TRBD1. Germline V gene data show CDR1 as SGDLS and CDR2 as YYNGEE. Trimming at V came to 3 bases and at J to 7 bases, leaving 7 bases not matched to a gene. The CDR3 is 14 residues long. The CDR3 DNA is TGTGCCAGCAGCGCCTACAGGGGGCAGGTTGGCTACACCTTC. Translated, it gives CASSAYRGQVGYTF. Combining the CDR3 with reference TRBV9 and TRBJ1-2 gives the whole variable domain DSGVTQTPKHLITATGQRVTLRCSPRSGDLSVYWYQQSLDQGLQFLIQYYNGEERAKGNILERFSAQQFPDLHSELNLSSLELGDSALYFCASSAYRGQVGYTFGSGTRLTVV.

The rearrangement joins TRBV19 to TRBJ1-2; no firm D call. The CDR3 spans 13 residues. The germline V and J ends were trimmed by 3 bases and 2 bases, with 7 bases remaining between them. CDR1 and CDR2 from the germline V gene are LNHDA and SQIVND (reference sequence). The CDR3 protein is CASSINNNYGYTF. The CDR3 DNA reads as TGTGCCAGTAGTATCAACAACAACTATGGCTACACCTTC.

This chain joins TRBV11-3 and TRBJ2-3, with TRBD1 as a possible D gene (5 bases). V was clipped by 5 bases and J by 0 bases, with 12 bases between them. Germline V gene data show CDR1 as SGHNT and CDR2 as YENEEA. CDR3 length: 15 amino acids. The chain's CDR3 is CASSQGVGSTDTQYF. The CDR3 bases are TGTGCCAGCAGCCAAGGGGTCGGGAGCACAGATACGCAGTATTTT.

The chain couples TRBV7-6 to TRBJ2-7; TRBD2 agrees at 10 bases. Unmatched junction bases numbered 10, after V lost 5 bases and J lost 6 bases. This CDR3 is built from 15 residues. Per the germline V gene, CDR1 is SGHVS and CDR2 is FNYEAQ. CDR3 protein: CASSQTTGLASEQYF. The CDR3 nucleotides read TGTGCCAGCAGCCAAACAACGGGACTAGCGAGCGAGCAGTACTTC.